These 18 T cell receptor beta chains share one sample of origin, sequenced in a study of blood T cell repertoires in COVID-19. The protocol was immunoSEQ multiplex PCR, while the TCRdb copy is restricted to in-frame clones and leaves out a portion. This table has about 120,000 clones, around four fifths appearing once. Sequencing was done on a sample of peripheral blood. The receptors stem from a human donor in a cohort sampled during active COVID-19.

This chain's CDR3 is CASSLRGEHTDTQYF. CDR3 DNA sequence: TGCGCCAGCAGCTTACGGGGAGAACACACAGATACGCAGTATTTT. V is TRBV5-1 and J is TRBJ2-3; a weak D match, TRBD2 (5 bases). The CDR3 contains 15 residues. CDR1 SGHRS and CDR2 YFSETQ come from the germline V gene. Deletions cut 2 bases from V and 2 bases from J, with 12 bases between.

The chain has TRBV7-9 and TRBJ2-7; 8 bases line up with TRBD1. Germline CDR1 reads SEHNR; CDR2 reads FQNEAQ (reference sequence). After removal of 2 bases from V and 4 bases from J, the junction contained 7 bases not matched to a gene. The CDR3 contains 15 residues. The CDR3 nucleotides are TGTGCCAGCAGCTTAAGCAGGGGGCGAAGTTACGAGCAGTACTTC. It translates to CASSLSRGRSYEQYF.

V is TRBV25-1 and J is TRBJ2-1, with 10 bases identical to TRBD2. CDR1 MGHDK and CDR2 SYGVNS come from the germline V gene. The ends lost 6 bases at V and 5 bases at J; junction bases unmatched: 7. CDR3 length: 15 residues. The chain's CDR3 is CASSQLAGFNNEQFF. Written as DNA, the CDR3 is TGTGCCAGCAGCCAACTAGCGGGGTTTAACAATGAGCAGTTCTTC.

The genes are TRBV4-1 and TRBJ2-5; a possible D gene is TRBD2 (7 bases). CDR1 is MGHRA, CDR2 YSYEKL, per germline. This CDR3 has 16 residues. Trimming took off 1 base at V and 5 bases at J, with 17 bases between the two ends. The CDR3 protein is CASSQVSSGGRETQYF. The CDR3 nucleotides read TGCGCCAGCAGCCAAGTCTCGTCGGGGGGCAGGGAGACCCAGTACTTC.

This chain links TRBV6-5 with TRBJ1-5; D gene unclear. The CDR3 has 13 residues. From germline, CDR1 is MNHEY and CDR2 SVGAGI. Trimming stripped 6 bases from V and 0 bases from J, with 6 bases between. CDR3 nucleotide sequence: TGTGCCAGCAGATTAGATAGCAATCAGCCCCAGCATTTT. It is translated as CASRLDSNQPQHF.

V and J are TRBV10-1 and TRBJ2-1, with 9 bases matching TRBD2. CDR3 size: 13 residues. With V trimmed by 2 bases and J by 10 bases, 3 bases remained unmatched. CDR1 is WNHNN and CDR2 is SYGVQD in the germline V gene (reference sequence). CDR3: CASSELLAGEQFF. The CDR3 region has the DNA TGCGCCAGCAGTGAGCTGCTAGCGGGGGAGCAGTTCTTC.

This chain joins TRBV11-2 and TRBJ2-6; 10 bases agree with TRBD1. CDR1 and CDR2 (germline): SGHAT, FQNNGV. CDR3 length: 18 amino acids. V shed 4 bases and J 2 bases; nucleotides not matched to a gene: 8. CDR3: CASSWGDRGLAGANVLTF. CDR3 coding DNA: TGTGCCAGCAGCTGGGGGGACAGGGGATTAGCTGGGGCCAACGTCCTGACTTTC.

The chain combines TRBV3-1 (or the pseudogene TRBV3-2) with TRBJ2-2; 8 positions match TRBD1. Trimming took 1 base from V and 1 from J; bases not matched to a gene: 5. The CDR3 totals 17 residues. Germline V gene lookup returns CDR1 LGHDT and CDR2 YNNKEL (reference sequence). The chain's CDR3 is CASSQVPGQGNTGELFF. The CDR3 DNA reads TGTGCCAGCAGCCAAGTTCCCGGACAGGGGAACACCGGGGAGCTGTTTTTT.

The chain employs TRBV3-1 (or the pseudogene TRBV3-2) and TRBJ1-4; 7 nucleotides align to TRBD1. With 0 bases clipped from V and 8 bases from J, the junction kept 0 bases outside the gene matches. CDR3 length equals 13 residues. From germline, CDR1 is LGHDT and CDR2 YNNKEL (reference sequence). The CDR3 reads CASSQEGGEKLFF. As DNA, the CDR3 is TGTGCCAGCAGCCAAGAAGGGGGCGAAAAACTGTTTTTT.

The chain has TRBV11-1 and TRBJ2-1; TRBD1 is a possible D gene (5 bases). Germline values: CDR1 SGHAT, CDR2 FQDESV (reference sequence). CDR3 length equals 14 residues. V was clipped by 5 bases and J by 6 bases, with 14 bases between them. CDR3 loop: CASSISGHPNEQFF. For the CDR3, the DNA is TGTGCCAGCAGCATATCAGGACACCCCAATGAGCAGTTCTTC.

The chain joins TRBV15 to TRBJ1-1; D is perhaps TRBD1 (5 bases). CDR1 is LNHNV, CDR2 YYDKDF, per germline (reference sequence). V lost 9 bases and J lost 0, with 14 bases in between. The CDR3 sequence is 14 residues long. The CDR3: CATGREGMNTEAFF. The CDR3 DNA sequence: TGTGCCACAGGCAGGGAGGGTATGAACACTGAAGCTTTCTTT.

The gene calls are TRBV10-3 and TRBJ1-1; D unresolved. The CDR3 covers 14 residues. Germline loops: CDR1 ENHRY, CDR2 SYGVKD. V lost 10 bases and J lost 6, with 21 bases in between. CDR3 residues: CATRLSGARAEAFF. CDR3 DNA sequence: TGTGCCACCCGGTTGAGTGGAGCTCGCGCTGAAGCTTTCTTT.

A single count supports this clone. The rearrangement links TRBV9 to TRBJ1-2; TRBD1 might be the D (5 bases). Trimming stripped 2 bases from V and 8 bases from J, with 16 bases between. CDR1 and CDR2 (germline): SGDLS, YYNGEE. This CDR3 contains 14 residues. The CDR3 DNA reads as TGTGCCAGCAGCGTCCGGGGGGGTTTGGAGGGCTACACCTTC. This translates into CASSVRGGLEGYTF.

This chain joins TRBV7-2 and TRBJ1-3; 7 positions match TRBD1. Germline lookup yields CDR1 SGHTA and CDR2 FQGNSA. Unmatched junction bases numbered 4, after V lost 2 bases and J lost 3 bases. This CDR3 comprises 15 residues. The CDR3 sequence: CASSLTGQLGNTIYF. The CDR3 bases are TGTGCCAGCAGCTTAACGGGACAGCTTGGAAACACCATATATTTT. Based on the CDR3 plus reference TRBV7-2 and TRBJ1-3, the full variable domain is GAGVSQSPSNKVTEKGKDVELRCDPISGHTALYWYRQSLGQGLEFLIYFQGNSAPDKSGLPSDRFSAERTGGSVSTLTIQRTQQEDSAVYLCASSLTGQLGNTIYFGEGSWLTVV.

This chain joins TRBV19 and TRBJ2-6; perhaps TRBD2 as D (6 bases). V lost 5 bases and J lost 12, with 23 bases in between. Germline V lookup: CDR1 LNHDA, CDR2 SQIVND (reference sequence). There are 16 residues in the CDR3. CDR3 nucleotide sequence: TGTGCCAGTAGTCCCTCGGGCAGGAAGGACGGGAGCGTCCTGACTTTC. Translating gives CASSPSGRKDGSVLTF.

This chain joins TRBV10-3 and TRBJ2-5; the match to TRBD2 covers 16 bases. This CDR3 spans 16 amino acids. Germline values: CDR1 ENHRY, CDR2 SYGVKD. V was pared by 4 bases and J by 3 bases, with 2 bases of the junction left unmatched. CDR3 DNA: TGTGCCATCAGTGCGGGGACTAGCGGGGGGGAAGAGACCCAGTACTTC. Its translation: CAISAGTSGGEETQYF.

The V call is TRBV2, the J call TRBJ1-2, with TRBD1 identical over 7 bases. Per germline, CDR1 SNHLY and CDR2 FYNNEI. The CDR3 spans 13 residues. V shed 4 bases, J shed 8 bases, and the junction held 7 bases outside the gene matches. The CDR3 protein is CASSAGQRTGYTF. For the CDR3, the DNA is TGTGCCAGCAGTGCGGGACAGCGAACAGGCTACACCTTC.

CDR3 amino acids: CASSISGTSGGAAQFF. CDR3 nucleotide sequence: TGTGCCAGTAGTATCTCGGGGACTAGCGGGGGGGCCGCGCAGTTCTTC. The chain joins TRBV19 to TRBJ2-1; 16 positions match TRBD2. Germline assignment: CDR1 LNHDA and CDR2 SQIVND (reference sequence). After removal of 3 bases from V and 12 bases from J, the junction contained 8 bases not matched to a gene. This CDR3 region has 16 residues.